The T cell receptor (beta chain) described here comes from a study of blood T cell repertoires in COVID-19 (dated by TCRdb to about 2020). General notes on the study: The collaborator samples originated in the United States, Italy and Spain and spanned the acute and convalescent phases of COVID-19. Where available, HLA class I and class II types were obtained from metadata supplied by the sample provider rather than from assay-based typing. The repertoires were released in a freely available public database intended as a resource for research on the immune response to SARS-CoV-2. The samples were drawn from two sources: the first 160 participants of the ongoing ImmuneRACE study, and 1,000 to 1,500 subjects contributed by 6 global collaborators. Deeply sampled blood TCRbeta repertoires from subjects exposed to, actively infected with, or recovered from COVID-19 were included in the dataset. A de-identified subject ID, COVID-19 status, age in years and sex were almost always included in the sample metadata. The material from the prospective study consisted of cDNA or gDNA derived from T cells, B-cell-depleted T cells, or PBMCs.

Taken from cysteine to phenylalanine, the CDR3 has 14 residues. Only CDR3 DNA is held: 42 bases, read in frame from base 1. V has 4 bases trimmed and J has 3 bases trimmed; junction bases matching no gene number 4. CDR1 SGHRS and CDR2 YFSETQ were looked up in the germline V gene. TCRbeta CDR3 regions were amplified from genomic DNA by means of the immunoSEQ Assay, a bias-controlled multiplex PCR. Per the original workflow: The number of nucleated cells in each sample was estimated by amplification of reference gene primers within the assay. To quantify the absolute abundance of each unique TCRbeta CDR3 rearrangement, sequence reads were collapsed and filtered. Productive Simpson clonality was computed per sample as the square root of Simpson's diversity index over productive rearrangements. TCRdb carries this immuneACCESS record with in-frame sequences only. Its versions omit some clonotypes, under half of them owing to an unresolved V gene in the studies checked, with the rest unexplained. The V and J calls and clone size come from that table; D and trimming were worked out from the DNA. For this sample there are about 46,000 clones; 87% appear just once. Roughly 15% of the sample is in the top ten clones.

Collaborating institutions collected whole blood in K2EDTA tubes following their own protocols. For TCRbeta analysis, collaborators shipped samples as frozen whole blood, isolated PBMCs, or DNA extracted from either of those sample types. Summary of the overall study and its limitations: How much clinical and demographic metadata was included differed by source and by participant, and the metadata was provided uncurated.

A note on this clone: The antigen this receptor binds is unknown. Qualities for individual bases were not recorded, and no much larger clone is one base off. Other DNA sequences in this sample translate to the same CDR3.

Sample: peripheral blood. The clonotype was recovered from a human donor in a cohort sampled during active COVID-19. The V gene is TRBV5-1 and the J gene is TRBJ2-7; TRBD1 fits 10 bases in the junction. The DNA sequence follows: TGCGCCAGCAGCCCGGGACAGGGGTTCTACGAGCAGTACTTC. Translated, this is CASSPGQGFYEQYF. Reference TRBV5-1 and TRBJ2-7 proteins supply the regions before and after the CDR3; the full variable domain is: KAGVTQTPRYLIKTRGQQVTLSCSPISGHRSVSWYQQTPGQGLQFLFEYFSETQRNKGNFPGRFSGRQFSNSRSEMNVSTLELGDSALYLCASSPGQGFYEQYFGPGTRLTVT.